One and the same sample provided the 31 T cell receptor beta chains below, sequenced in a study of OX40 agonist ivuxolimab in advanced cancers. Assay used: immunoSEQ multiplex PCR; TCRdb lists only in-frame clones, some missing. The sample lists tens of thousands of clones; about 90% were seen once. The source material was CD4+ or CD8+ T cells sorted from blood, sampled in a trial of the OX40 agonist ivuxolimab. These receptors came from an adult with an advanced solid tumor such as melanoma, head and neck, liver or kidney cancer.

The chain combines TRBV5-4 with TRBJ2-5; weak D call: TRBD2 (5 bases). CDR1 and CDR2 from the germline V gene are SGHNT and YYREEE (reference sequence). The CDR3 runs 15 residues. With 3 bases removed from V and 1 base from J, the gap between germline ends came to 13 bases. CDR3 in amino acids: CASSWAGGTQETQYF. CDR3 in DNA: TGTGCCAGCAGCTGGGCGGGTGGCACCCAAGAGACCCAGTACTTC.

J is TRBJ1-2 and V is TRBV9; a weak D match, TRBD1 (6 bases). Germline V gene sequence: CDR1 SGDLS, CDR2 YYNGEE. V lost 4 bases, J lost 7 bases, and 17 bases lay in between. This CDR3 spans 14 amino acids. The CDR3, as DNA: TGTGCCAGCAGCTCCACGGGGGCTGGGGCTGGCTACACCTTC. Protein sequence: CASSSTGAGAGYTF.

CDR3 in amino acids: CASSRGNYGYTF. As DNA, the CDR3 is TGCGCCAGCAGCCGGGGGAACTATGGCTACACCTTC. The chain recombines TRBV5-1 with TRBJ1-2, with D perhaps matching TRBD1 (5 bases). Per the germline V gene, CDR1 is SGHRS and CDR2 is YFSETQ. The CDR3 covers 12 residues. V was shortened by 4 bases and J by 2 bases, with 6 bases between the two germline ends.

In its sample, this clone was seen once. The junction shows a germline mismatch at one end, possibly a read error. V is TRBV7-9 and J is TRBJ2-3; maybe TRBD2 (5 bases). The CDR3 extends over 11 amino acids. Germline loops: CDR1 SEHNR, CDR2 FQNEAQ (reference sequence). CDR3 nucleotides: TGTGCCAGCACCTTAGCGGATACGCAGTATTTT. This codes for CASTLADTQYF.

The chain has TRBV6-6 and TRBJ1-6; 9 nucleotides match TRBD1. CDR3 length: 14 amino acids. Germline V lookup: CDR1 MNHNY, CDR2 SVGAGI (reference sequence). The ends lost 6 bases at V and 9 bases at J; junction bases unmatched: 6. The CDR3 region is CASRQTGGSSPLHF. For the CDR3, the DNA is TGTGCCAGCAGACAGACAGGGGGGTCTTCACCCCTCCACTTT.

This clone showed up just once. The CDR3 is CASSLDQRNGEQFF. CDR3 in DNA: TGCGCCAGCAGCTTGGACCAACGGAACGGTGAGCAGTTCTTC. The chain carries TRBV5-1 and TRBJ2-1; D remains ambiguous. CDR1 is SGHRS and CDR2 is YFSETQ in the germline V gene. Trimming removed 0 bases at V and 9 bases at J, with 13 bases between. The CDR3 consists of 14 residues.

CDR3 loop: CASGMGRGDYNEQFF. CDR3 coding DNA: TGTGCCAGCGGGATGGGGCGAGGGGACTACAATGAGCAGTTCTTC. The chain couples TRBV4-2 to TRBJ2-1, with D possibly being TRBD1 or TRBD2 (5 bases each). There are 15 residues in the CDR3. V shed 8 bases and J shed 3 bases, with 17 bases lying between them. Per germline, CDR1 LGHNA and CDR2 YNFKEQ.

The chain links TRBV4-3 to TRBJ2-7; possible D gene TRBD1, 6 bases. V shed 4 bases and J shed 4 bases, with 17 bases lying between them. Per the germline V gene, CDR1 is LGHNA and CDR2 is YSLEER. CDR3 length: 15 residues. The CDR3 here is CASSRQGKGKYEQYF. The DNA for the CDR3 is TGCGCCAGCAGCCGCCAGGGGAAGGGGAAATACGAGCAGTACTTC.

V usage is TRBV29-1 and J usage is TRBJ2-1, with 14 positions matching TRBD2. Germline V lookup: CDR1 SQVTM, CDR2 ANQGSEA. The J segment lost 3 bases and the V segment lost 5 bases, leaving 3 bases of the junction unmatched. The CDR3 covers 15 residues. Here the CDR3 reads CSVWTSGRSYNEQFF. CDR3 in DNA: TGCAGCGTTTGGACTAGCGGGAGGAGCTACAATGAGCAGTTCTTC.

The chain recombines TRBV30 with TRBJ2-3; TRBD1 matches 9 bases. J lost 0 bases, V lost 5 bases, and 0 bases had no gene match. CDR3 length: 13 amino acids. CDR1 GTSNPN and CDR2 SVGIG come from the germline V gene (reference sequence). CDR3 in DNA: TGTGCCTGGGGACAGGGGAGCACAGATACGCAGTATTTT. Translated, it gives CAWGQGSTDTQYF.

The chain is built from TRBV19 and TRBJ2-1; 10 bases are shared with TRBD2. J was trimmed by 5 bases and V by 4 bases; bases with no gene match: 8. The germline V gene has CDR1 LNHDA and CDR2 SQIVND (reference sequence). The CDR3 length is 16 residues. The CDR3 protein is CASSRARTSGNNEQFF. CDR3 DNA sequence: TGTGCCAGTAGTAGAGCCCGGACTAGCGGTAACAATGAGCAGTTCTTC.

The chain uses TRBV19 and TRBJ1-5; D is perhaps TRBD1 (6 bases). This CDR3 is 15 amino acids long. CDR1 LNHDA and CDR2 SQIVND come from the germline V gene (reference sequence). Deletions cut 4 bases from V and 4 bases from J, with 14 bases between. Here the CDR3 reads CASSKYREGNQPQHF. CDR3 DNA: TGTGCCAGTAGTAAATACAGGGAGGGGAATCAGCCCCAGCATTTT.

The chain couples TRBV4-2 to TRBJ1-5; 10 bases match TRBD1. Germline V gene data show CDR1 as LGHNA and CDR2 as YNFKEQ. V shed 1 base, J shed 4 bases, and the junction held 4 bases outside the gene matches. CDR3 length equals 16 residues. The CDR3 here is CASSQGTGGENQPQHF. The CDR3 DNA is TGTGCCAGCAGCCAAGGGACAGGGGGAGAAAATCAGCCCCAGCATTTT.

This rearrangement joins TRBV28 to TRBJ2-7; D may match TRBD1 or TRBD2 (5 bases each). The CDR3 covers 15 residues. CDR1 is MDHEN and CDR2 is SYDVKM in the germline V gene. V lost 7 bases and J 6 bases, leaving 22 bases between the germline ends. CDR3 sequence (DNA): TGTGCCAGCACCAGAAGTCGGGACCGTCCGGTCGAGCAGTACTTC. Encoded protein: CASTRSRDRPVEQYF.

The chain is built from TRBV7-2 and TRBJ2-7, with a possible D match to TRBD1 (6 bases). Between the trimmed V and J ends, which lost 7 bases and 2 bases, there was a span of 18 bases. Germline values: CDR1 SGHTA, CDR2 FQGNSA. This CDR3 has 15 amino acids. The CDR3 bases are TGTGCCAGCACCCAGGGGCGGCAACTAACCTACGAGCAGTACTTC. Translation: CASTQGRQLTYEQYF.

The gene calls are TRBV9 and TRBJ2-7; 8 positions match TRBD1. The CDR3 has 15 amino acids. Per germline, CDR1 SGDLS and CDR2 YYNGEE. Trimming took 4 bases from V and 2 from J; bases not matched to a gene: 8. The CDR3 sequence is CASSPGTGQTYEQYF. The CDR3 DNA reads TGTGCCAGCAGCCCGGGGACAGGTCAGACCTACGAGCAGTACTTC. Full variable domain (remainder filled in from reference TRBV9 and TRBJ2-7): DSGVTQTPKHLITATGQRVTLRCSPRSGDLSVYWYQQSLDQGLQFLIQYYNGEERAKGNILERFSAQQFPDLHSELNLSSLELGDSALYFCASSPGTGQTYEQYFGPGTRLTVT.

The gene calls are TRBV6-6 and TRBJ1-1; D may be TRBD1 (5 bases). Germline CDR1 reads MNHNY; CDR2 reads SVGAGI (reference sequence). V was trimmed by 8 bases and J by 7 bases, leaving 17 bases between them. The CDR3 is made up of 13 amino acids. The CDR3 bases are TGTGCCAGCGGGGGACGGAGGGTGGATGAAGCTTTCTTT. Amino acids: CASGGRRVDEAFF.

This chain connects TRBV6-6 to TRBJ1-4; D is unclear. The V gene lost 6 bases and the J gene lost 2 bases, with 10 bases spanning the gap. The CDR3 is made up of 14 amino acids. In germline, CDR1 is MNHNY, CDR2 SVGAGI (reference sequence). This CDR3 is CASRGRSTNEKLFF. The CDR3 nucleotides are TGTGCCAGCAGAGGGCGATCGACTAATGAAAAACTGTTTTTT.

The chain uses TRBV19 and TRBJ1-2, with TRBD1 as a possible D gene (5 bases). V was shortened by 5 bases and J by 1 base, with 8 bases between the two germline ends. Germline CDR1 reads LNHDA; CDR2 reads SQIVND (reference sequence). The CDR3 length is 13 residues. CDR3 sequence (DNA): TGTGCCAGTAGTCTACAGGATAACTATGGCTACACCTTC. As protein: CASSLQDNYGYTF. The full variable domain, completed using reference TRBV19 and TRBJ1-2, is DGGITQSPKYLFRKEGQNVTLSCEQNLNHDAMYWYRQDPGQGLRLIYYSQIVNDFQKGDIAEGYSVSREKKESFPLTVTSAQKNPTAFYLCASSLQDNYGYTFGSGTRLTVV.

The chain combines TRBV11-1 with TRBJ1-5; D uncertain. Trimming took 1 base from V and 4 from J, leaving 5 bases between them. This CDR3 is 13 amino acids long. The germline V gene encodes CDR1 SGHAT and CDR2 FQDESV (reference sequence). For the CDR3, the DNA is TGTGCCAGCAGCTTAGGCAGGAATCAGCCCCAGCATTTT. Amino acids: CASSLGRNQPQHF.

The V call is TRBV7-2, the J call TRBJ1-4; 8 nucleotides align to TRBD1. V trimming: 3 bases; J trimming: 3 bases; junction bases outside the gene matches: 3. The germline V gene has CDR1 SGHTA and CDR2 FQGNSA. The CDR3 is made up of 15 amino acids. The CDR3 is CASSFRGRANEKLFF. DNA of the CDR3: TGTGCCAGCAGCTTCAGGGGGCGAGCTAATGAAAAACTGTTTTTT.

This clone was seen once. The rearrangement uses TRBV9 and TRBJ1-1; 7 nucleotides match TRBD1. V lost 3 bases to trimming and J lost 1 base; unmatched junction nucleotides: 0. Germline-derived CDR1 and CDR2 are SGDLS and YYNGEE. The CDR3 runs 13 residues. CDR3 in DNA: TGTGCCAGCAGCGACAGGGGGAACACTGAAGCTTTCTTT. It codes for CASSDRGNTEAFF.

The chain employs TRBV5-1 and TRBJ1-1; perhaps TRBD1 as D (5 bases). The germline V gene has CDR1 SGHRS and CDR2 YFSETQ. V lost 4 bases, J lost 1 base, and 17 bases lay in between. The CDR3 loop spans 16 amino acids. The CDR3 sequence: CASSPTVQGANTEAFF. The CDR3 DNA reads as TGCGCCAGCAGCCCCACAGTCCAGGGCGCGAACACTGAAGCTTTCTTT. Drawing the rest from reference TRBV5-1 and TRBJ1-1, the complete variable domain is KAGVTQTPRYLIKTRGQQVTLSCSPISGHRSVSWYQQTPGQGLQFLFEYFSETQRNKGNFPGRFSGRQFSNSRSEMNVSTLELGDSALYLCASSPTVQGANTEAFFGQGTRLTVV.

This chain uses TRBV5-1 with TRBJ1-1; the match to TRBD1 covers 8 bases. Germline CDR1 and CDR2: SGHRS and YFSETQ. After removal of 3 bases from V and 7 bases from J, the junction contained 11 bases not matched to a gene. This CDR3 comprises 15 residues. This CDR3 reads CASSSGQGLGSEAFF. For the CDR3, the DNA is TGCGCCAGCAGCTCTGGACAGGGACTGGGCAGTGAAGCTTTCTTT.

The V and J genes are TRBV2 and TRBJ2-4; D call uncertain. The CDR3 spans 14 residues. Germline V gene data show CDR1 as SNHLY and CDR2 as FYNNEI. V was clipped by 2 bases and J by 8 bases, with 13 bases between them. Written as DNA, the CDR3 is TGTGCCAGCAGTGAAATCCTGAGGAGAGACATTCAGTACTTC. Translating gives CASSEILRRDIQYF.

This clone was counted a single time. This same CDR3 is encoded by further DNA sequences in the sample. The chain recombines TRBV27 with TRBJ2-1; 8 bases are shared with TRBD1. The junction had 10 bases not matched to a gene; V was cut back by 3 bases and J by 9 bases. Germline V gives CDR1 MNHEY, CDR2 SMNVEV (reference sequence). CDR3 length equals 15 residues. The CDR3 bases are TGTGCCAGCAGTTTGGTGGGGCAGGGGGCTTCTGAGCAGTTCTTC. Protein product: CASSLVGQGASEQFF.

This chain joins TRBV6-5 and TRBJ2-7; D unclear. The CDR3 consists of 14 residues. Trimming pared 6 bases from V and 13 bases from J, leaving 25 bases between. Per the germline V gene, CDR1 is MNHEY and CDR2 is SVGAGI. In nucleotides, the CDR3 is TGTGCCAGCAGCCTCAGTCCAATTATCTACGCTTTTTACTTC. Amino acid sequence: CASSLSPIIYAFYF.

This chain joins TRBV21-1 and TRBJ2-1; TRBD2, the table's D call, was not compared with the DNA. TRBV21-1 is flagged as a pseudogene. This CDR3 is built from 18 residues. The CDR3 is CASSTTNTSGRAGDEQFF. The DNA for the CDR3 is TGTGCCAGCAGCACCACTAATACTAGCGGGAGGGCCGGGGATGAGCAGTTCTTC.

Regarding this clone: A read error may account for a junction end that differs from germline. The rearrangement links TRBV28 to TRBJ2-5; 7 bases match TRBD2. The CDR3 consists of 14 residues. Germline V gene sequence: CDR1 MDHEN, CDR2 SYDVKM. In DNA form, the CDR3 reads TGTGCCAGCAGTTTAATGCGGGGGTTAGAGATCCAGTACTTC. This sequence encodes CASSLMRGLEIQYF.

The chain employs TRBV28 and TRBJ2-5, with TRBD2 matching over 8 bases. CDR3 length equals 15 residues. V dropped 4 bases and J dropped 5; count of bases not matched to a gene: 9. Germline assignment: CDR1 MDHEN and CDR2 SYDVKM. The CDR3 loop is CASSSPREGLETQYF. CDR3 coding DNA: TGTGCCAGCAGTTCCCCCCGGGAGGGCCTGGAGACCCAGTACTTC. Based on the CDR3 plus reference TRBV28 and TRBJ2-5, the full variable domain is DVKVTQSSRYLVKRTGEKVFLECVQDMDHENMFWYRQDPGLGLRLIYFSYDVKMKEKGDIPEGYSVSREKKERFSLILESASTNQTSMYLCASSSPREGLETQYFGPGTRLLVL.

This sequence joins TRBV7-3 and TRBJ1-1; the D is unclear. Germline CDR1 and CDR2: SGHTA and FQGTGA. Trimming stripped 2 bases from V and 0 bases from J, with 7 bases between. The CDR3 loop spans 14 amino acids. The CDR3 region has the DNA TGTGCCAGCAGCTTATTTGGTATGAACACTGAAGCTTTCTTT. This encodes CASSLFGMNTEAFF. Full variable domain (rest looked up from reference TRBV7-3 and TRBJ1-1): GAGVSQTPSNKVTEKGKYVELRCDPISGHTALYWYRQSLGQGPEFLIYFQGTGAADDSGLPNDRFFAVRPEGSVSTLKIQRTERGDSAVYLCASSLFGMNTEAFFGQGTRLTVV.